Given below is one T cell receptor (beta chain) in context. Its target is not known. PCR amplification relied on 60 Vbeta primers (plus 13 Jbeta primers). Using immunoSEQ multiplex PCR, the repertoire was profiled, and TCRdb retains in-frame clones only, with some absent. The top ten hold approximately 4.7% of the sample, which has roughly 200,000 clones, less than 80% seen once. V was trimmed by 10 bases and J by 4 bases, leaving 20 bases between them. This CDR3 has 14 residues. CDR1 ENHRY and CDR2 SYGVKD come from the germline V gene. This entry belongs to a study of cytomegalovirus exposure and HLA in healthy donors. General study findings and limits: Earlier analysis yielded a pattern in which most TCR beta V segments were productive about 87% or about 30% of the time.

The source material was PBMCs. The J gene is TRBJ2-7, the V gene TRBV10-3, with D maybe TRBD2 (5 bases). The source of this sequence is a woman aged 25 to 39 in good health and CMV-seropositive. This CDR3 is CASAPGTDRYEQYF. The CDR3 region has the DNA TGTGCCAGCGCTCCGGGAACCGATCGTTACGAGCAGTACTTC.